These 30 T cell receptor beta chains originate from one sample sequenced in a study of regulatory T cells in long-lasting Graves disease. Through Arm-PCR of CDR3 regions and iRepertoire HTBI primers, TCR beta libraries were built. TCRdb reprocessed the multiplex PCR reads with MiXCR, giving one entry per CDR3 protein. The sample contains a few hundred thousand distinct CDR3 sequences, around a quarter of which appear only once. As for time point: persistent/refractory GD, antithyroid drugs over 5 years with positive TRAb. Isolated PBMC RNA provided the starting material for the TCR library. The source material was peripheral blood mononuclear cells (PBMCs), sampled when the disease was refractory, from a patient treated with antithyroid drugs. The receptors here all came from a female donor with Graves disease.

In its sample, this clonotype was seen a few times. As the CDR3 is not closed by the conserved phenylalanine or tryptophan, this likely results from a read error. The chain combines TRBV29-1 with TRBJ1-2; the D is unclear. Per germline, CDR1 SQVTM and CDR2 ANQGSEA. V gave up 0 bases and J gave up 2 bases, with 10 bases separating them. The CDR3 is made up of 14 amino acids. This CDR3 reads CSVEEKDGNYGYTL. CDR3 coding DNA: TGCAGCGTTGAAGAAAAGGACGGCAACTATGGCTACACCCTC.

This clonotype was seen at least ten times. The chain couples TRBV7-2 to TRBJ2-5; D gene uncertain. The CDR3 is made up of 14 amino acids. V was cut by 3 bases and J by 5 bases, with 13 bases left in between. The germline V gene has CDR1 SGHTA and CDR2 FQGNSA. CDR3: CASSFVGVGETQYF. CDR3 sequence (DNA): TGTGCCAGCAGCTTTGTAGGTGTGGGGGAGACCCAGTACTTC.

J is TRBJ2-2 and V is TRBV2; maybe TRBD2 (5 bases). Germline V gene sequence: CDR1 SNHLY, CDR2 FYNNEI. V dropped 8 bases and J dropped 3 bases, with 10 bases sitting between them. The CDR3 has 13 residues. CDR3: CASAGLHTGELFF. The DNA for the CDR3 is TGTGCCAGCGCCGGACTCCACACCGGGGAGCTGTTTTTT.

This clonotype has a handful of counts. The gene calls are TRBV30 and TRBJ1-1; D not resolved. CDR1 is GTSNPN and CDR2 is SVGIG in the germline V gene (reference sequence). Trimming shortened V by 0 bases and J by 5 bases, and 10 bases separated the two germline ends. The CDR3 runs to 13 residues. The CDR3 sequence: CAWSVLVGTEAFF. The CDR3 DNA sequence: TGTGCCTGGAGTGTACTCGTGGGGACTGAAGCTTTCTTT.

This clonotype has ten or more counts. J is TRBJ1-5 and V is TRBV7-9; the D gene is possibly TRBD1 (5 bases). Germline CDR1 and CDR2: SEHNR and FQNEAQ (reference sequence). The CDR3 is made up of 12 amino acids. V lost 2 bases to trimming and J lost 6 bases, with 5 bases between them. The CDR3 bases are TGTGCCAGCAGCTTAACAGGTCAGCCCCAGCATTTT. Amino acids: CASSLTGQPQHF. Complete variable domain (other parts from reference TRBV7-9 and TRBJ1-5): DTGVSQNPRHKITKRGQNVTFRCDPISEHNRLYWYRQTLGQGPEFLTYFQNEAQLEKSRLLSDRFSAERPKGSFSTLEIQRTEQGDSAMYLCASSLTGQPQHFGDGTRLSIL.

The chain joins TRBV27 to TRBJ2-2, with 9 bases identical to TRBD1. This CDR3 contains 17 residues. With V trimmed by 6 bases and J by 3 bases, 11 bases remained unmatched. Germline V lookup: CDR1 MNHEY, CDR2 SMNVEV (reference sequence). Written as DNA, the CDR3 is TGTGCCAGCAGCTGGGAGACAGGGGGTCAGTACACCGGGGAGCTGTTTTTT. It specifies CASSWETGGQYTGELFF.

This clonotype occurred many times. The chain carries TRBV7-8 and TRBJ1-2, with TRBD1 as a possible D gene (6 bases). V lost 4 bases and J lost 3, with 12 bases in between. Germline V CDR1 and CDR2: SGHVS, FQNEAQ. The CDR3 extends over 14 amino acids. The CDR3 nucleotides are TGTGCCAGCAGCTCGAGGGGGGGTGACTATGGCTACACCTTC. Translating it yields CASSSRGGDYGYTF. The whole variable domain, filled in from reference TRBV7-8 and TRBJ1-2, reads GAGVSQSPRYKVAKRGQDVALRCDPISGHVSLFWYQQALGQGPEFLTYFQNEAQLDKSGLPSDRFFAERPEGSVSTLKIQRTQQEDSAVYLCASSSRGGDYGYTFGSGTRLTVV.

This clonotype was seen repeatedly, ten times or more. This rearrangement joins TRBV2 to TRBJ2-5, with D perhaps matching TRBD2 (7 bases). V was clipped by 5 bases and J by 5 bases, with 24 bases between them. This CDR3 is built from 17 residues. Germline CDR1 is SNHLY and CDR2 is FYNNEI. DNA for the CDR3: TGTGCCAGCAGTACCCACGCGGGTGCGGGGGCGCCGGAGACCCAGTACTTC. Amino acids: CASSTHAGAGAPETQYF.

The CDR3 spells CASSPGHASYEQYF. DNA of the CDR3: TGTGCCAGCAGCCCCGGACACGCCTCCTACGAGCAGTACTTC. The genes are TRBV7-9 and TRBJ2-7; D might be TRBD1 (5 bases). The CDR3 consists of 14 residues. Looked up from germline, CDR1 is SEHNR and CDR2 is FQNEAQ (reference sequence). Trimming took off 5 bases at V and 0 bases at J, with 11 bases between the two ends.

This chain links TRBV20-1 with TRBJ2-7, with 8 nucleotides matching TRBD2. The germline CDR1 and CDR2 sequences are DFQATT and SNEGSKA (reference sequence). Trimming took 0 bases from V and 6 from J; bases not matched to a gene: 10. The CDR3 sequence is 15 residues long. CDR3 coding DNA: TGCAGTGCTAGAGATGGCCGCGGGAGGTCTTCCGAGCAGTACTTC. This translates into CSARDGRGRSSEQYF.

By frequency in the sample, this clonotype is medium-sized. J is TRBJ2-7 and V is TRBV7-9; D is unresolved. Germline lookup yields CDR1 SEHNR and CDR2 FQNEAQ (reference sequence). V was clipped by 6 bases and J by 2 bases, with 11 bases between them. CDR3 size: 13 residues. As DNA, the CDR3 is TGTGCCAGCAGGACACCAGACCCCTACGAGCAGTACTTC. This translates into CASRTPDPYEQYF.

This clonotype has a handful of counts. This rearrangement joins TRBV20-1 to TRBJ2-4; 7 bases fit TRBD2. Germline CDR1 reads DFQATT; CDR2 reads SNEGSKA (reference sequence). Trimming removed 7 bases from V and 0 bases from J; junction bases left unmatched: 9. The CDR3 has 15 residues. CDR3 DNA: TGCAGTGTAGAGGCTAGCGGACTAGCCAAAAACATTCAGTACTTC. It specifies CSVEASGLAKNIQYF.

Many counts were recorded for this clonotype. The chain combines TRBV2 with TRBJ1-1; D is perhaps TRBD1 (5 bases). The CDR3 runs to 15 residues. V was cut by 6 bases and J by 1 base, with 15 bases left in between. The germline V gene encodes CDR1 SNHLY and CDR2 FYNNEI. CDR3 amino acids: CASRVDGAANTEAFF. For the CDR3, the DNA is TGTGCCAGCAGGGTGGATGGGGCGGCGAACACTGAAGCTTTCTTT. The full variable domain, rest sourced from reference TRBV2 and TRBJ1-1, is EPEVTQTPSHQVTQMGQEVILRCVPISNHLYFYWYRQILGQKVEFLVSFYNNEISEKSEIFDDQFSVERPDGSNFTLKIRSTKLEDSAMYFCASRVDGAANTEAFFGQGTRLTVV.

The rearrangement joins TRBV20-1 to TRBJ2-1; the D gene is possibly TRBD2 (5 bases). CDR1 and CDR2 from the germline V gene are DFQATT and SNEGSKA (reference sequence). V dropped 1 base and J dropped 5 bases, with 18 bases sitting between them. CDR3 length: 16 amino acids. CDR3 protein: CSARGQSLDFHNEQFF. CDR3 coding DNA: TGCAGTGCTAGAGGTCAGTCACTAGATTTTCACAATGAGCAGTTCTTC.

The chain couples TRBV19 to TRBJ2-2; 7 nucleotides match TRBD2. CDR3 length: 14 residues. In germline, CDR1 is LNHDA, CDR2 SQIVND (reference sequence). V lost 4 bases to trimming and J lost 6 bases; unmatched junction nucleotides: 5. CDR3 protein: CASSKWREPGELFF. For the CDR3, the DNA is TGTGCCAGTAGTAAGTGGCGGGAGCCCGGGGAGCTGTTTTTT.

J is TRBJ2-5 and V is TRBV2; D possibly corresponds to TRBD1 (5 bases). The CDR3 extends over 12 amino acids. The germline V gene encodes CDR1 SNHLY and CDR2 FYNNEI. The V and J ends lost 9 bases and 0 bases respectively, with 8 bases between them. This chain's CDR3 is CARDSDQETQYF. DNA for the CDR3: TGTGCCAGAGACAGCGACCAAGAGACCCAGTACTTC.

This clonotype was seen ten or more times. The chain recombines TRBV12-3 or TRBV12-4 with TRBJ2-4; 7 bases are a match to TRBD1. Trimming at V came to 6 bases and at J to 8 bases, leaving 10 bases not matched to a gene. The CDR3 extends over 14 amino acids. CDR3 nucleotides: TGTGCCAGCAGCTCTACAGGGGTGATAGACATTCAGTACTTC. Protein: CASSSTGVIDIQYF.

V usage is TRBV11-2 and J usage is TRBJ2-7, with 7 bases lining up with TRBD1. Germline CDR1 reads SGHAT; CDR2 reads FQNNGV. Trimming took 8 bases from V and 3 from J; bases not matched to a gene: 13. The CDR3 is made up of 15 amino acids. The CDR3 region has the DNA TGTGCCAGCTGCCCAGGGTGGGGACAGTACTACGAGCAGTACTTC. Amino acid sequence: CASCPGWGQYYEQYF.

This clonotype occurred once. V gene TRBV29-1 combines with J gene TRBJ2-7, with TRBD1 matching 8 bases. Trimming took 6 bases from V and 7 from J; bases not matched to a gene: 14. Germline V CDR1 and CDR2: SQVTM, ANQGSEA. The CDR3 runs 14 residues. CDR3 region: CSVGGGQGAGEQYF. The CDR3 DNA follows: TGCAGCGTGGGAGGTGGGCAGGGGGCGGGGGAGCAGTACTTC.

This CDR3 is CASSRGTGAATNEKLFF. In DNA, the CDR3 is TGTGCCAGCAGCCGAGGGACAGGGGCTGCAACTAATGAAAAACTGTTTTTT. The chain has TRBV3-1 and TRBJ1-4; 10 bases line up with TRBD1. Germline assignment: CDR1 LGHDT and CDR2 YNNKEL (reference sequence). This CDR3 spans 17 amino acids. V dropped 4 bases and J dropped 0; count of bases not matched to a gene: 5.

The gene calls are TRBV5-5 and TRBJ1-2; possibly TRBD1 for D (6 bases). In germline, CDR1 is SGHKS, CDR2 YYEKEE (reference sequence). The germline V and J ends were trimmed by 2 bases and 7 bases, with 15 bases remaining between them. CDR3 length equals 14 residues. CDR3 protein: CASSFGQEGVGYTF. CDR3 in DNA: TGTGCCAGCAGCTTTGGCCAGGAGGGGGTTGGCTACACCTTC.

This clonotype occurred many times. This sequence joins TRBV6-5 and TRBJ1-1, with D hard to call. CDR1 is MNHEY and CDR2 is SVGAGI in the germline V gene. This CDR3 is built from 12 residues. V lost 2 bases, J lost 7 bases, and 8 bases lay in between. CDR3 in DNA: TGTGCCAGCAGTTACATAAGGAATGAAGCTTTCTTT. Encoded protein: CASSYIRNEAFF.

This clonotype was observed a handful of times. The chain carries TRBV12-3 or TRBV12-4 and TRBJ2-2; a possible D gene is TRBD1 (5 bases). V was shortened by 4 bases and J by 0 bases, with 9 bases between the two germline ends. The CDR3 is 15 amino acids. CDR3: CASSWGTPNTGELFF. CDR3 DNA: TGTGCCAGCAGTTGGGGCACACCGAACACCGGGGAGCTGTTTTTT.

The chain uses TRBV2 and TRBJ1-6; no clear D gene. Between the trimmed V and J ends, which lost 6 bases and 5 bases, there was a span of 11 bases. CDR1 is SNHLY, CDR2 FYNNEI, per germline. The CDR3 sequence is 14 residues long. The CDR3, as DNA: TGTGCCAGCAGCCAGTCCAGAAATAATTCACCCCTCCACTTT. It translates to CASSQSRNNSPLHF.

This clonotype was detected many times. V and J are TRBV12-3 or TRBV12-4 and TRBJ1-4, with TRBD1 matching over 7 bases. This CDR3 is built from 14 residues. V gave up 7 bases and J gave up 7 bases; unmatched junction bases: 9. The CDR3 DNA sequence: TGTGCCAGCAAGAAGACAGGGATTAGTGAAAAACTGTTTTTT. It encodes CASKKTGISEKLFF.

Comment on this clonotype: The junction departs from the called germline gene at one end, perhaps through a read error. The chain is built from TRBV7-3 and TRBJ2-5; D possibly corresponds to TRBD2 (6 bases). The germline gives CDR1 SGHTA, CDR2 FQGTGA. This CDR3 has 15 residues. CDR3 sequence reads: CASSLTEGGPETQYF. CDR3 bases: TGCGCCAGCAGCTTAACGGAAGGAGGGCCGGAGACCCAGTACTTC.

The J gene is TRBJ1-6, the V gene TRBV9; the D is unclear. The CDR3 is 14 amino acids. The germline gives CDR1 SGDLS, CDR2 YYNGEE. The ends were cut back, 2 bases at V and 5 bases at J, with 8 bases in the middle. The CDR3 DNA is TGTGCCAGCAGCGTGGACCCTAATAATTCACCCCTCCACTTT. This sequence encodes CASSVDPNNSPLHF.

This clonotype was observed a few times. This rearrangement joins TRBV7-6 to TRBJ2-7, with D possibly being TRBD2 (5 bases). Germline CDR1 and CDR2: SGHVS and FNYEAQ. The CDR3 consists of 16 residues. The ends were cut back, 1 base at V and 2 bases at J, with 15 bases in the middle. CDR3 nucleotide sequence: TGTGCCAGCAGCTTAGAGTTGGCAGGAGGCGCCTACGAGCAGTACTTC. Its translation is CASSLELAGGAYEQYF.

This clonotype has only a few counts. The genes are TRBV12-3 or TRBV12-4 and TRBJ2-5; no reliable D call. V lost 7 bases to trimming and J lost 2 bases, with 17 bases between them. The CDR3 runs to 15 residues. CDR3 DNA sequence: TGTGCCAGCAAAGTGGGCCACTTCAATCAAGAGACCCAGTACTTC. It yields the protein CASKVGHFNQETQYF.

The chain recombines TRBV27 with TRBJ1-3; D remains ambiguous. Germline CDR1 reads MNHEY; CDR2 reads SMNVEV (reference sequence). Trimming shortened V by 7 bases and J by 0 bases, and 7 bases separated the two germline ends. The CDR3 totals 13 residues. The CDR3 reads CASIGNSGNTIYF. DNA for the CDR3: TGTGCCAGCATCGGGAACTCTGGAAACACCATATATTTT.